Shown below are 21 T cell receptor beta chains from a single sample sequenced in a study of T-cell reconstitution after alpha-beta-depleted transplantation in children. A TCRbeta library incorporating unique molecular identifiers was prepared. One entry per CDR3 protein, called by TCRdb with MiXCR from the PCR reads. The table shows about 360,000 distinct CDR3 sequences, with 13% occurring only once. This material consisted of PBMCs, taken from the stem cell graft. These receptors were collected from a human donor who donated a stem cell graft to a child with Fanconi anemia.

This clonotype was detected ten times or more. The V gene is TRBV11-2, the J gene TRBJ2-1; 10 nucleotides line up with TRBD2. Looked up from germline, CDR1 is SGHAT and CDR2 is FQNNGV. The CDR3 contains 15 residues. V was clipped by 0 bases and J by 7 bases; unmatched bases: 3. CDR3 in amino acids: CASSLEFSGGNEQFF. CDR3 DNA: TGTGCCAGCAGCTTAGAATTTAGCGGGGGGAATGAGCAGTTCTTC.

Worth noting for this clonotype: This sequence may be a read error, since a much larger clone differs from it by one base. The rearrangement uses TRBV5-1 and TRBJ2-6; D is perhaps TRBD1 or TRBD2 (6 bases each). Germline-derived CDR1 and CDR2 are SGHRS and YFSETQ. CDR3 size: 16 residues. The CDR3 DNA is TGCGCCAGCAGCTTGGAGGGGGGCTCTGCGGCCAACGTCCTGACTTTC. It yields the protein CASSLEGGSAANVLTF.

The chain has TRBV12-3 or TRBV12-4 and TRBJ2-1, with D perhaps matching TRBD1 (6 bases). The CDR3 covers 14 residues. The ends were cut back, 4 bases at V and 3 bases at J, with 10 bases in the middle. CDR3 sequence reads: CASSYRDHYNEQFF. The CDR3 bases are TGTGCCAGCAGTTACAGGGACCACTACAATGAGCAGTTCTTC.

The table lists this clonotype with many counts. The chain combines TRBV11-2 with TRBJ2-1; D remains unclear. V lost 4 bases and J 6 bases, leaving 19 bases between the germline ends. Germline-derived CDR1 and CDR2 are SGHAT and FQNNGV. CDR3 size: 16 residues. The CDR3 DNA is TGTGCCAGCAGCTCCCCCCAGGACCAAGATCCCAATGAGCAGTTCTTC. This encodes CASSSPQDQDPNEQFF.

The V gene is TRBV7-8, the J gene TRBJ2-3; D is ambiguous. The CDR3 totals 12 residues. Germline V gene sequence: CDR1 SGHVS, CDR2 FQNEAQ. The V end was cut by 7 bases, the J end by 6 bases, with 11 bases between. CDR3: CASTQSGDTQYF. CDR3 DNA sequence: TGTGCCAGCACCCAGTCCGGCGATACGCAGTATTTT.

This clonotype was recorded at least ten times. The DNA for the CDR3 is TGCGCCAGCAGCCAAGATGACAGCAGGACCATAGACACAGATACGCAGTATTTT. Translation gives CASSQDDSRTIDTDTQYF. The chain uses TRBV4-3 and TRBJ2-3; possible D gene TRBD1, 5 bases. The germline CDR1 and CDR2 sequences are LGHNA and YSLEER. V gave up 0 bases and J gave up 2 bases, with 18 bases separating them. The CDR3 covers 18 residues.

This clonotype was counted between two and nine times. The CDR3 here is CASSPQGQTSNTEAFF. As DNA, the CDR3 is TGTGCCAGCAGTCCCCAAGGACAGACCTCGAACACTGAAGCTTTCTTT. V is TRBV12-3 or TRBV12-4 and J is TRBJ1-1; a weak D match, TRBD1 (6 bases). Trimming took 5 bases from V and 1 from J, leaving 17 bases between them. CDR3 length: 16 amino acids.

This clonotype came up many times. V is TRBV12-3 or TRBV12-4 and J is TRBJ1-4, with D perhaps TRBD1 (5 bases). Trimming pared 2 bases from V and 0 bases from J, leaving 13 bases between. This CDR3 contains 17 residues. The CDR3 sequence is CASSLSGRVATNEKLFF. The CDR3 coding sequence is TGTGCCAGCAGTTTATCGGGCAGGGTGGCAACTAATGAAAAACTGTTTTTT.

This clonotype was observed a few times. The V call is TRBV11-2, the J call TRBJ1-5; the D gene is possibly TRBD1 (6 bases). The CDR3 consists of 15 residues. Germline assignment: CDR1 SGHAT and CDR2 FQNNGV. Deletions cut 0 bases from V and 7 bases from J, with 13 bases between. The CDR3 protein is CASSLDGGARQPQHF. The DNA of the CDR3 is TGTGCCAGCAGCTTAGATGGGGGGGCCCGACAGCCCCAGCATTTT.

This clonotype has more than one count but fewer than ten. This chain links TRBV6-1 with TRBJ1-2; D is perhaps TRBD1 (5 bases). This CDR3 has 16 residues. Trimming cost V 0 bases and J 0 bases, with 11 bases left between them. Per germline, CDR1 MNHNS and CDR2 SASEGT. CDR3 in amino acids: CASSEAAGPTNYGYTF. The CDR3 DNA sequence: TGTGCCAGCAGTGAAGCGGCAGGGCCGACTAACTATGGCTACACCTTC.

The rearrangement joins TRBV5-6 to TRBJ2-1, with TRBD2 identical over 10 bases. CDR3 length equals 20 residues. V was pared by 0 bases and J by 0 bases, with 12 bases of the junction left unmatched. Germline V gene data show CDR1 as SGHDT and CDR2 as YYEEEE. Here the CDR3 reads CASSLAFGLAGGRSYNEQFF. The CDR3 DNA is TGTGCCAGCAGCTTGGCTTTCGGTTTAGCGGGGGGTCGCTCCTACAATGAGCAGTTCTTC. Together with reference TRBV5-6 and TRBJ2-1, the CDR3 gives the full variable domain: DAGVTQSPTHLIKTRGQQVTLRCSPKSGHDTVSWYQQALGQGPQFIFQYYEEEERQRGNFPDRFSGHQFPNYSSELNVNALLLGDSALYLCASSLAFGLAGGRSYNEQFFGPGTRLTVL.

The chain recombines TRBV10-3 with TRBJ2-7; D remains unclear. V was clipped by 2 bases and J by 3 bases, with 11 bases between them. Germline V gene sequence: CDR1 ENHRY, CDR2 SYGVKD. There are 14 residues in the CDR3. The CDR3 sequence is CAISEPKGRYEQYF. DNA of the CDR3: TGTGCCATCAGTGAGCCAAAGGGCCGCTACGAGCAGTACTTC.

This clonotype was recorded a few times. V gene TRBV20-1 combines with J gene TRBJ1-1; TRBD1 is a possible D gene (5 bases). This CDR3 region has 14 residues. Germline V gene data show CDR1 as DFQATT and CDR2 as SNEGSKA (reference sequence). V gave up 3 bases and J gave up 0 bases, with 11 bases separating them. DNA for the CDR3: TGCAGTGCTAGTTGGGGCCGGTTGAACACTGAAGCTTTCTTT. It yields the protein CSASWGRLNTEAFF.

V and J are TRBV18 and TRBJ1-3; D is ambiguous. With 2 bases removed from V and 0 bases from J, the gap between germline ends came to 8 bases. CDR3 size: 15 residues. CDR1 is KGHSH and CDR2 is LQKENI in the germline V gene. The CDR3 here is CASSPKIVSGNTIYF. In DNA, the CDR3 is TGTGCCAGCTCACCAAAGATCGTCTCTGGAAACACCATATATTTT. Complete variable domain (other parts from reference TRBV18 and TRBJ1-3): NAGVMQNPRHLVRRRGQEARLRCSPMKGHSHVYWYRQLPEEGLKFMVYLQKENIIDESGMPKERFSAEFPKEGPSILRIQQVVRGDSAAYFCASSPKIVSGNTIYFGEGSWLTVV.

The chain couples TRBV30 to TRBJ2-1; D remains ambiguous. Germline lookup yields CDR1 GTSNPN and CDR2 SVGIG (reference sequence). The V end was cut by 5 bases, the J end by 8 bases, with 7 bases between. The CDR3 sequence is 10 residues long. CDR3 in amino acids: CAWGYDEQFF. The CDR3 DNA reads TGTGCCTGGGGATACGATGAGCAGTTCTTC.

This clonotype was counted between two and nine times. This CDR3 reads CASVGQGGTEAFF. DNA of the CDR3: TGTGCCAGCGTCGGACAGGGAGGTACTGAAGCTTTCTTT. This chain connects TRBV2 to TRBJ1-1, with 8 bases fitting TRBD1. This CDR3 contains 13 residues. Germline V gives CDR1 SNHLY, CDR2 FYNNEI. V trimming: 8 bases; J trimming: 5 bases; junction bases outside the gene matches: 7.

The chain couples TRBV7-9 to TRBJ1-4; a weak D match, TRBD1 (6 bases). This CDR3 spans 12 amino acids. Germline V lookup: CDR1 SEHNR, CDR2 FQNEAQ (reference sequence). Deletions cut 7 bases from V and 6 bases from J, with 9 bases between. The CDR3 bases are TGTGCCAGCAACAGGGAAGATGAAAAACTGTTTTTT. This codes for CASNREDEKLFF.

In its sample, this clonotype was seen a few times. The chain has TRBV2 and TRBJ1-2; D gene unclear. V was pared by 4 bases and J by 0 bases, with 12 bases between. This CDR3 region has 15 residues. Germline V gene sequence: CDR1 SNHLY, CDR2 FYNNEI. The CDR3 here is CASSADGGANYGYTF. CDR3 nucleotide sequence: TGTGCCAGCAGTGCGGACGGAGGCGCTAACTATGGCTACACCTTC.

There are many counts of this clonotype. The chain links TRBV12-3 or TRBV12-4 to TRBJ2-2; possible D gene TRBD1, 5 bases. The CDR3 contains 15 residues. Trimming removed 3 bases at V and 3 bases at J, with 11 bases between. The CDR3 DNA follows: TGTGCCAGCAGTTTGTATCAGGGTGACACCGGGGAGCTGTTTTTT. Translating it yields CASSLYQGDTGELFF.

This clonotype was found a few times. This chain uses TRBV7-2 with TRBJ1-2; D gene uncertain. V was clipped by 2 bases and J by 3 bases, with 13 bases between them. This CDR3 has 15 residues. Germline V CDR1 and CDR2: SGHTA, FQGNSA. The CDR3 protein is CASSLLSRPDYGYTF. The DNA for the CDR3 is TGTGCCAGCAGCTTATTGAGCAGGCCGGACTATGGCTACACCTTC. Variable domain in full (rest from reference TRBV7-2 and TRBJ1-2): GAGVSQSPSNKVTEKGKDVELRCDPISGHTALYWYRQSLGQGLEFLIYFQGNSAPDKSGLPSDRFSAERTGGSVSTLTIQRTQQEDSAVYLCASSLLSRPDYGYTFGSGTRLTVV.

This clonotype was observed once. A much larger clone sits a single nucleotide away, making a read error possible. This chain connects TRBV5-6 to TRBJ1-1; TRBD1 matches 12 bases. CDR1 and CDR2 (germline): SGHDT, YYEEEE. This CDR3 comprises 14 residues. CDR3 nucleotides: TGTGCCAGCAGCCGGGACAGGGGGCACTCTGAACCTTTCTTT. It codes for CASSRDRGHSEPFF.